These 3 T cell receptor beta chains share one sample of origin, sequenced in a study of cytomegalovirus exposure and HLA in healthy donors. Primers included in the PCR were 60 Vbeta and 13 Jbeta primers. TCRdb's table, derived via immunoSEQ multiplex PCR, lists solely in-frame clones and lacks some. The sample lists around 270,000 clones; roughly 80% were seen once. Input material: PBMCs. The receptors shown here come from a girl aged 2 to 9 in good health and CMV-seronegative.

The V gene is TRBV5-6, the J gene TRBJ1-2; 9 bases fit TRBD1. V trimming: 5 bases; J trimming: 5 bases; junction bases outside the gene matches: 10. Germline CDR1 is SGHDT and CDR2 is YYEEEE. The CDR3 extends over 15 amino acids. CDR3 nucleotides: TGTGCCAGCAGTCCAAGGACAGGGGCATCGTATGGCTACACCTTC. As protein: CASSPRTGASYGYTF.

This chain joins TRBV7-3 and TRBJ1-4; possibly TRBD1 for D (6 bases). V was clipped by 2 bases and J by 0 bases, with 19 bases between them. The germline CDR1 and CDR2 sequences are SGHTA and FQGTGA. This CDR3 has 19 amino acids. The CDR3 DNA reads as TGTGCCAGCAGCTTAGGCTGGGGAGCGGACAGAGCAACTAATGAAAAACTGTTTTTT. It yields the protein CASSLGWGADRATNEKLFF.

This sequence joins TRBV5-1 and TRBJ2-5; D perhaps matches TRBD2 (6 bases). V was shortened by 4 bases and J by 5 bases, with 18 bases between the two germline ends. CDR1 and CDR2 (germline): SGHRS, YFSETQ. This CDR3 spans 15 amino acids. DNA for the CDR3: TGCGCCAGCAGCCGTACTTTGGGGGGAGGTGAGACCCAGTACTTC. Amino acid sequence: CASSRTLGGGETQYF.